This section outlines one T cell receptor (beta chain) sequence together with its context. Germline-derived CDR1 and CDR2 are SGHDN and FVKESK. V lost 1 base to trimming and J lost 8 bases; unmatched junction nucleotides: 9. The CDR3 loop spans 15 amino acids. TCRdb's table, derived via immunoSEQ multiplex PCR, lists solely in-frame clones and lacks some. The data hold approximately 280,000 clones, with roughly 80% observed a single time. These data belong to a study of blood T cell repertoires in COVID-19. Material: PBMCs or T cells enriched from blood (not recorded which). This TCR was recovered from a middle-aged man who had been exposed to COVID-19. The chain joins TRBV14 to TRBJ1-1; TRBD1 matches at 8 bases. The CDR3 DNA reads TGTGCCAGCAGCCAAGGGGCAGGGGGCCCCTTCGAAGCTTTCTTT. This encodes CASSQGAGGPFEAFF.